One and the same sample provided the 14 T cell receptor beta chains below, sequenced in a study of T cell repertoires in cytomegalovirus infection. MiXCR was run by TCRdb on the reads, yielding one entry per CDR3 protein. The sample has about 470,000 distinct CDR3 sequences, about 39% seen once. These receptors have no identified antigens. Sequences were derived from cultured PBMCs, sampled from culture after CMV antigen stimulation. The receptors stem from a human donor in good health (CMV status not recorded). Some clones in this sample may be carry-over from other donors' samples.

The chain combines TRBV6-5 with TRBJ1-4; TRBD1 might be the D (5 bases). Germline CDR1 and CDR2: MNHEY and SVGAGI. Trimming shortened V by 6 bases and J by 1 base, and 9 bases separated the two germline ends. The length of the CDR3 is 14 residues. This CDR3 reads CASRMTETNEKLFF. The CDR3 DNA is TGTGCCAGCAGAATGACAGAAACTAATGAAAAACTGTTTTTT.

The rearrangement joins TRBV2 to TRBJ2-2; 8 bases fit TRBD1. Germline CDR1 and CDR2: SNHLY and FYNNEI. J was trimmed by 6 bases and V by 3 bases; bases with no gene match: 6. The CDR3 totals 15 residues. The CDR3, as DNA: TGTGCCAGCAGTGAGGGCCCAGGGGGCCCCGGGGAGCTGTTTTTT. This gives the protein CASSEGPGGPGELFF. The entire variable domain, with the rest obtained from reference TRBV2 and TRBJ2-2, is as follows: EPEVTQTPSHQVTQMGQEVILRCVPISNHLYFYWYRQILGQKVEFLVSFYNNEISEKSEIFDDQFSVERPDGSNFTLKIRSTKLEDSAMYFCASSEGPGGPGELFFGEGSRLTVL.

J is TRBJ1-5 and V is TRBV6-2 or TRBV6-3; D remains unclear. The CDR3 has 15 residues. Germline CDR1 reads MNHEY; CDR2 reads SVGEGT. V lost 6 bases, J lost 7 bases, and 19 bases lay in between. CDR3 protein: CASSRTSRGPQPQHF. The CDR3 region has the DNA TGTGCCAGCAGCCGCACATCCAGAGGGCCACAGCCCCAGCATTTT.

The chain has TRBV27 and TRBJ2-7, with D perhaps matching TRBD1 or TRBD2 (5 bases each). The V end lost 3 bases, the J end lost 6 bases, and 21 bases lay between the germline ends. CDR3 size: 16 residues. From germline, CDR1 is MNHEY and CDR2 SMNVEV (reference sequence). CDR3 residues: CASSFPGAPRPREQYF. Written as DNA, the CDR3 is TGTGCCAGCAGTTTCCCCGGGGCCCCTCGTCCGCGCGAGCAGTACTTC.

The chain is built from TRBV20-1 and TRBJ2-1, with 10 bases identical to TRBD2. V shed 3 bases, J shed 5 bases, and the junction held 10 bases outside the gene matches. The CDR3 runs 16 residues. Germline V CDR1 and CDR2: DFQATT, SNEGSKA (reference sequence). CDR3 residues: CSASLLGLAEDNEQFF. As DNA, the CDR3 is TGCAGTGCTAGTCTACTCGGACTAGCGGAGGACAATGAGCAGTTCTTC.

This clonotype was seen only a few times. The chain joins TRBV6-2 or TRBV6-3 to TRBJ2-1, with 8 nucleotides matching TRBD1. The CDR3 covers 17 residues. CDR1 and CDR2 (germline): MNHEY, SVGEGT. The trim removed 7 bases at V and 1 base at J, leaving 12 bases unmatched. The DNA of the CDR3 is TGTGCCAGCATCTCCGCGACAGGGGCAGGTTCCTACAATGAGCAGTTCTTC. Translating gives CASISATGAGSYNEQFF.

This clonotype was found a few times. This chain uses TRBV7-8 with TRBJ2-5, with 8 bases matching TRBD1. From germline, CDR1 is SGHVS and CDR2 FQNEAQ. The CDR3 is 17 residues long. V lost 5 bases and J lost 0; bases outside the gene matches: 11. The CDR3 here is CASSPRRGQANQETQYF. CDR3 coding DNA: TGTGCCAGCAGCCCCCGGCGGGGACAGGCAAACCAAGAGACCCAGTACTTC.

The V gene is TRBV29-1, the J gene TRBJ2-5; 7 bases are shared with TRBD2. V shed 3 bases, J shed 7 bases, and the junction held 5 bases outside the gene matches. The CDR3 is 12 residues long. Germline CDR1 reads SQVTM; CDR2 reads ANQGSEA. CDR3 in DNA: TGCAGCGTTGACACTCCGGGGGGGACCCAGTACTTC. It is translated as CSVDTPGGTQYF.

The chain couples TRBV12-3 or TRBV12-4 to TRBJ1-2; D gene ambiguous. The V gene lost 6 bases and the J gene lost 2 bases, with 19 bases spanning the gap. The CDR3 loop spans 16 amino acids. The DNA of the CDR3 is TGTGCCAGCAGCCCAGCTAATCCGGGCAGGAACTATGGCTACACCTTC. This encodes CASSPANPGRNYGYTF.

This chain joins TRBV12-3 or TRBV12-4 and TRBJ2-5; tentative D call: TRBD2 (6 bases). V was cut by 0 bases and J by 1 base, with 6 bases left in between. The CDR3 consists of 14 residues. The CDR3 nucleotides read TGTGCCAGCAGTTTAGCTAGCGGCCAAGAGACCCAGTACTTC. Translated, it gives CASSLASGQETQYF.

This clonotype was counted a few times. The V gene is TRBV6-1, the J gene TRBJ1-2, with a possible D match to TRBD1 (5 bases). V was cut by 8 bases and J by 1 base, with 23 bases left in between. This CDR3 region has 17 residues. The germline V gene has CDR1 MNHNS and CDR2 SASEGT. CDR3 nucleotides: TGTGCCAGCTCACCGCGGGACGGCCCTGACTATAACTATGGCTACACCTTC. Translated: CASSPRDGPDYNYGYTF.

J is TRBJ1-1 and V is TRBV6-6; D is undetermined. The length of the CDR3 is 13 residues. The germline gives CDR1 MNHNY, CDR2 SVGAGI (reference sequence). V gave up 6 bases and J gave up 4 bases, with 12 bases separating them. CDR3: CASSNGEGTEAFF. The CDR3 nucleotides read TGTGCCAGCAGCAATGGGGAAGGCACTGAAGCTTTCTTT.

The chain employs TRBV2 and TRBJ1-1; 8 bases are a match to TRBD1. This CDR3 comprises 15 residues. The V gene end was trimmed by 4 bases and the J gene end by 3 bases; junction bases not matched to a gene: 7. Per the germline V gene, CDR1 is SNHLY and CDR2 is FYNNEI. The CDR3 sequence is CASSVSNRGDTEAFF. The DNA for the CDR3 is TGTGCCAGCAGTGTGTCGAACAGGGGGGACACTGAAGCTTTCTTT.

The genes are TRBV18 and TRBJ1-4; the D is unclear. The CDR3 is 14 amino acids. Trimming shortened V by 3 bases and J by 6 bases, and 11 bases separated the two germline ends. Germline CDR1 reads KGHSH; CDR2 reads LQKENI. The CDR3 DNA sequence: TGTGCCAGCTCACCCCAGACGGCTGATGAAAAACTGTTTTTT. Its protein is CASSPQTADEKLFF.